The TCR beta chain described here comes from a study of T cells in Graves' hyperthyroidism and ophthalmopathy. This clonotype was counted only a few times. Diagnostic decisions used clinical symptoms, serum thyroxine and TRAb, thyroid ultrasound and orbital computed tomography. RNA transcripts were the template for amplifying TCR beta CDR3 regions. TCR CDR3 underwent first-round RT-PCR with the HTBI primer set. TCRdb reanalysed the multiplex PCR reads using MiXCR and keeps one entry per CDR3 protein. Here the sample spans tens of thousands of distinct CDR3 sequences, approximately 50% being singletons. The CDR3 totals 11 residues. In germline, CDR1 is LNHDA, CDR2 SQIVND (reference sequence). Trimming pared 7 bases from V and 11 bases from J, leaving 12 bases between.

The sample was blood. The TCR sequence derives from a woman aged 40-49 years with Graves' ophthalmopathy. J is TRBJ1-5 and V is TRBV19, with unresolved D. CDR3: CASKIGRSQHF. The CDR3 DNA reads as TGTGCCAGTAAAATCGGGAGGTCCCAGCATTTT.